Listed below are T cell receptor beta chains from one sample, sequenced in a study of cytomegalovirus exposure and HLA in healthy donors. TCRdb keeps only in-frame clones here, not all; method: immunoSEQ multiplex PCR. The sample consists of roughly 190,000 clones, 75% to 90% of them appearing once. The sequenced sample consisted of PBMCs. These receptors all come from a man younger than 45 in good health and CMV-seronegative. Both conserved end residues are part of each CDR3. D genes are given only for firm matches. Not all rows give a size; the values are once, few, many and, for expanded clones, a class.

abundance	j_gene	v_gene	len	d_gene	CDR3aa	CDR3nt
.	TRBJ2-1	TRBV7-9	15	.	CASSSPGGGNNEQFF	TGTGCCAGCAGTTCCCCTGGTGGGGGGAACAATGAGCAGTTCTTC
few	TRBJ2-7	TRBV28	16	TRBD2	CASGNQRLAGGPEQYF	TGTGCCAGCGGAAACCAACGACTAGCGGGAGGGCCGGAGCAGTACTTC
.	TRBJ2-2	TRBV15	13	.	CATSRDRGGELFF	TGTGCCACCAGCAGAGATCGGGGGGGGGAGCTGTTTTTT
.	TRBJ2-7	TRBV2	15	TRBD1	CASSEGGQEAYEQYF	TGTGCCAGCAGTGAAGGTGGACAGGAAGCCTACGAGCAGTACTTC
few	TRBJ1-6	TRBV15	15	.	CATSRDRTGYSPLHF	TGTGCCACCAGCAGAGATAGAACAGGGTATTCACCCCTCCACTTT
.	TRBJ1-1	TRBV6-1	14	TRBD1	CASRRTGVNTEAFF	TGTGCCAGCAGGAGGACAGGGGTGAACACTGAAGCTTTCTTT
.	TRBJ1-5	TRBV19	17	TRBD1	CASSIFGQGASNQPQHF	TGTGCCAGTAGTATTTTCGGGCAGGGGGCGAGCAATCAGCCCCAGCATTTT
.	TRBJ2-1	TRBV7-2	16	TRBD2	CASSSGLAGGYNEQFF	TGTGCCAGCAGCTCGGGACTAGCGGGAGGATACAATGAGCAGTTCTTC
.	TRBJ2-1	TRBV27	13	.	CASSLSRVNEQFF	TGTGCCAGCAGTTTGTCCAGGGTGAATGAGCAGTTCTTC
.	TRBJ2-2	TRBV4-2	17	TRBD2	CASSPPTGGGETGELFF	TGTGCCAGCAGCCCGCCCACGGGCGGGGGGGAGACCGGGGAGCTGTTTTTT
.	TRBJ1-2	TRBV30	13	.	CAWGLGGAGGYTF	TGTGCCTGGGGGCTAGGGGGGGCAGGGGGCTACACCTTC
.	TRBJ1-1	TRBV7-9	13	.	CASSLHGDTEAFF	TGTGCCAGCAGCTTACACGGGGACACTGAAGCTTTCTTT
.	TRBJ1-1	TRBV2	13	TRBD1	CAALGGAGTEAFF	TGTGCCGCTTTAGGGGGCGCAGGCACTGAAGCTTTCTTT
.	TRBJ2-2	TRBV28	14	TRBD2	CASTGGLSTGELFF	TGTGCCAGCACGGGAGGGCTAAGTACCGGGGAGCTGTTTTTT
.	TRBJ2-2	TRBV19	14	TRBD1	CASVGQGDTGELFF	TGTGCCAGTGTGGGACAGGGGGACACCGGGGAGCTGTTTTTT
.	TRBJ1-5	TRBV30	11	.	CAWSAFGPQHF	TGTGCCTGGAGTGCTTTTGGCCCCCAGCATTTT
.	TRBJ2-1	TRBV5-8	15	TRBD2	CASSSGRVSYNEQFF	TGTGCCAGCAGCTCCGGGAGGGTCTCCTACAATGAGCAGTTCTTC
once	TRBJ1-1	TRBV13	12	.	CASSEQGLGAFF	TGTGCCAGCAGCGAACAGGGTTTAGGAGCTTTCTTT
.	TRBJ2-5	TRBV4-3	15	TRBD1	CASSQGPDREETQYF	TGCGCCAGCAGCCAAGGCCCGGACAGGGAAGAGACCCAGTACTTC
.	TRBJ2-3	TRBV11-2	14	.	CASSPGTSTDTQYF	TGTGCCAGCAGCCCCGGGACAAGCACAGATACGCAGTATTTT
few	TRBJ2-3	TRBV6-5	15	.	CASSYSRGHTDTQYF	TGTGCCAGCAGTTACTCGCGCGGACACACAGATACGCAGTATTTT
few	TRBJ1-2	TRBV5-1	15	.	CASSLSQGLSYGYTF	TGCGCCAGCAGCTTAAGCCAGGGCTTGTCCTATGGCTACACCTTC
.	TRBJ2-6	TRBV27	18	.	CASSLFARGDFGANVLTF	TGTGCCAGCAGTTTATTCGCCAGGGGTGATTTTGGGGCCAACGTCCTGACTTTC
.	TRBJ2-3	TRBV6-1	15	.	CASSESLVRTDTQYF	TGTGCCAGCAGTGAGAGTCTGGTCCGCACAGATACGCAGTATTTT
.	TRBJ1-1	TRBV7-9	14	.	CASSFPGLRTEAFF	TGTGCCAGCAGCTTTCCAGGGTTACGCACTGAAGCTTTCTTT
.	TRBJ2-5	TRBV5-6	16	TRBD2	CASSFSSSGIQETQYF	TGTGCCAGCAGCTTTTCTTCTAGCGGTATCCAAGAGACCCAGTACTTC
.	TRBJ1-2	TRBV4-3	15	.	CASSQGSIQLDGYTF	TGCGCCAGCAGCCAAGGGTCCATCCAGCTAGATGGCTACACCTTC
.	TRBJ2-1	TRBV6-5	13	.	CASSRSAVNEQFF	TGTGCCAGCAGTAGGTCAGCGGTTAATGAGCAGTTCTTC
few	TRBJ2-3	TRBV18	14	.	CASSKSPGTDTQYF	TGTGCCAGCTCAAAATCCCCCGGCACAGATACGCAGTATTTT
.	TRBJ2-7	TRBV7-9	13	.	CSSSLGQPYEQYF	TGTTCCAGCAGCTTAGGACAGCCCTACGAGCAGTACTTC
.	TRBJ1-1	TRBV9	14	TRBD1	CASTLSQGDTEAFF	TGTGCCAGCACGTTAAGCCAGGGGGACACTGAAGCTTTCTTT
.	TRBJ2-1	TRBV6-5	14	.	CASVGQGRGYEQFF	TGTGCCAGCGTCGGCCAAGGGAGAGGGTATGAGCAGTTCTTC
.	TRBJ2-7	TRBV21-1	15	.	CASSKVRTGTYEQYF	TGTGCCAGCAGCAAAGTTAGGACAGGGACCTACGAGCAGTACTTC
.	TRBJ2-5	TRBV5-4	14	TRBD1	CASSRGQGTETQYF	TGTGCCAGCAGCCGAGGACAGGGAACAGAGACCCAGTACTTC
.	TRBJ1-4	TRBV6-5	14	.	CASSSRGGNEKLFF	TGTGCCAGCAGTTCCCGGGGAGGGAATGAAAAACTGTTTTTT
.	TRBJ1-1	TRBV29-1	14	TRBD1	CSVPRQGSSTEAFF	TGCAGCGTTCCCCGACAGGGGAGTTCCACTGAAGCTTTCTTT
once	TRBJ2-5	TRBV30	15	TRBD2	CAWSVMTSVGETQYF	TGTGCCTGGAGTGTCATGACTAGCGTCGGAGAGACCCAGTACTTC
.	TRBJ2-1	TRBV10-1	12	.	CASSPQANEQFF	TGCGCCAGCAGTCCCCAGGCCAATGAGCAGTTCTTC
.	TRBJ2-7	TRBV28	13	.	CASSFTENYEQYF	TGTGCCAGCAGTTTTACAGAAAACTACGAGCAGTACTTC
.	TRBJ2-1	TRBV5-1	15	TRBD2	CASSRTTSVGNEQFF	TGCGCCAGCAGCCGCACGACTAGCGTGGGCAATGAGCAGTTCTTC
.	TRBJ2-2	TRBV5-5	14	TRBD1	CASIRTGFTGELFF	TGTGCCAGCATCAGGACAGGGTTCACCGGGGAGCTGTTTTTT
.	TRBJ2-1	TRBV15	16	TRBD2	CATRPGGLAGYNEQFF	TGTGCCACCAGACCGGGGGGACTAGCGGGCTACAATGAGCAGTTCTTC
.	TRBJ2-1	TRBV10-2	17	TRBD2	CASNGFREGRSYNEQFF	TGCGCCAGCAATGGCTTCCGGGAGGGCCGATCCTACAATGAGCAGTTCTTC
.	TRBJ2-7	TRBV2	12	.	CASSAGSYEQYF	TGTGCCAGCAGTGCGGGGTCCTACGAGCAGTACTTC
once	TRBJ1-6	TRBV7-9	13	.	CASSLGRGSPLHF	TGTGCCAGCAGCTTAGGGAGGGGTTCACCCCTCCACTTT
.	TRBJ1-3	TRBV7-9	16	.	CASRRYPPDSGNTIYF	TGTGCCAGCAGGAGGTACCCCCCGGACTCTGGAAACACCATATATTTT
.	TRBJ2-4	TRBV6-1	12	TRBD1	CASKLQGNIQYF	TGTGCCAGCAAATTACAGGGGAACATTCAGTACTTC
.	TRBJ1-5	TRBV28	15	.	CASTPWGEGNQPQHF	TGTGCCAGCACCCCATGGGGGGAGGGCAATCAGCCCCAGCATTTT
.	TRBJ2-7	TRBV5-1	13	.	CASSRAPPLEQYF	TGCGCCAGCAGTCGCGCCCCGCCGCTAGAGCAGTACTTC
.	TRBJ2-3	TRBV4-2	16	.	CASSQDPRGRTDTQYF	TGTGCCAGCAGCCAAGACCCAAGAGGCCGGACAGATACGCAGTATTTT
.	TRBJ1-5	TRBV2	13	.	CASSGTEIQPQHF	TGTGCCAGCAGTGGGACAGAAATACAGCCCCAGCATTTT
.	TRBJ2-5	TRBV5-1	12	.	CASSLWRETQYF	TGCGCCAGCAGCTTGTGGCGGGAGACCCAGTACTTC
once	TRBJ1-3	TRBV18	16	TRBD1	CASSPITGASGNTIYF	TGTGCCAGCTCACCGATAACAGGGGCCTCTGGAAACACCATATATTTT
.	TRBJ2-4	TRBV6-6	14	.	CASTDLALKNSQYF	TGTGCCAGCACCGATCTAGCCCTGAAAAACAGTCAGTACTTC
once	TRBJ1-5	TRBV27	14	.	CASSLRGLNQPQHF	TGTGCCAGCAGTTTAAGGGGTCTCAATCAGCCCCAGCATTTT
.	TRBJ2-1	TRBV5-1	13	.	CASSFGADNEQFF	TGCGCCAGCAGCTTTGGGGCGGACAATGAGCAGTTCTTC
.	TRBJ2-2	TRBV4-1	16	.	CASSQEVREWSGELFF	TGCGCCAGCAGCCAAGAAGTACGGGAGTGGTCCGGGGAGCTGTTTTTT
few	TRBJ2-1	TRBV30	15	.	CAWSRRRLTNNEQFF	TGTGCCTGGAGTAGGCGAAGACTAACCAACAATGAGCAGTTCTTC
.	TRBJ1-1	TRBV5-1	15	.	CASRNTGTMNTEAFF	TGCGCCAGCCGAAATACAGGTACCATGAACACTGAAGCTTTCTTT
once	TRBJ2-7	TRBV5-1	14	TRBD1	CASSLGDRESEQYF	TGCGCCAGCAGCTTGGGGGACAGGGAAAGCGAGCAGTACTTC